Below are 3 T cell receptor beta chains sequenced from a single sample in a study of shared T cell receptors in the human thymus (dated by TCRdb to the early 2020s). Library prep was done by the immunoSEQ multiplex PCR assay. TCRdb holds this immuneACCESS table with in-frame rearrangements only. Some clones are missing; in checked studies, unresolved V genes explain under half, and the rest has no known cause. This sample is represented by about 730,000 clones; over 75% of them were singletons. In total, the top ten clones hold more than 0.008% of the sample. The data also belong to a second study, concerning human thymus T cells.

Material: thymocytes. These receptors were collected from a girl under three years old with a congenital heart defect. Donor details come from another sample of the same person, matched by shared clones.

The rearrangement links TRBV5-4 to TRBJ2-3; no clear D gene. The germline V gene encodes CDR1 SGHNT and CDR2 YYREEE (reference sequence). V shed 4 bases and J shed 0 bases, with 12 bases lying between them. CDR3 length: 15 amino acids. This CDR3 is CASSQRSPSTDTQYF. CDR3 DNA sequence: TGTGCCAGCAGCCAACGTAGTCCTAGCACAGATACGCAGTATTTT.

The rearrangement joins TRBV27 to TRBJ2-6, with D uncertain. The V gene's germline CDR1 is MNHEY and CDR2 SMNVEV (reference sequence). The CDR3 consists of 15 residues. V lost 7 bases and J 0 bases, leaving 10 bases between the germline ends. CDR3 loop: CASTPSGSGANVLTF. In DNA form, the CDR3 reads TGTGCCAGCACCCCGAGTGGCTCTGGGGCCAACGTCCTGACTTTC.

This sequence joins TRBV6-5 and TRBJ1-5; D not resolved. The CDR3 extends over 15 amino acids. Germline V lookup: CDR1 MNHEY, CDR2 SVGAGI. The V and J ends lost 2 bases and 6 bases respectively, with 14 bases between them. This CDR3 is CASSYQANRGQPQHF. The CDR3 region has the DNA TGTGCCAGCAGTTACCAAGCGAACCGAGGTCAGCCCCAGCATTTT.